Each of the 10 T cell receptor beta chains below was sequenced from the same sample in a study of regulatory T cells in long-lasting Graves disease. Specified time point: persistent/refractory GD, antithyroid drugs over 5 years with positive TRAb. There was RNA extracted from PBMCs, and the TCR library was made from it. Construction of the TCR beta libraries employed iRepertoire HTBI primers in conjunction with Arm-PCR of CDR3 regions. MiXCR was run by TCRdb on the multiplex PCR reads, yielding one entry per CDR3 protein. The sample records a few hundred thousand distinct CDR3 sequences, about 20% being singletons. The sample in question was peripheral blood mononuclear cells (PBMCs), obtained when the disease was refractory, from a patient treated with antithyroid drugs. The receptors derive from a female donor with Graves disease.

CDR3 in DNA: TGTGCCACCAGTGGAGGGCCTGACTATGGCTACACCTTC. Translating it yields CATSGGPDYGYTF. The chain joins TRBV24-1 to TRBJ1-2, with D uncertain. Trimming took off 5 bases at V and 3 bases at J, with 9 bases between the two ends. Germline CDR1 KGHDR, CDR2 SFDVKD. The CDR3 sequence is 13 residues long.

This clonotype was seen a few times. This rearrangement joins TRBV2 to TRBJ2-2; D might be TRBD1 or TRBD2, each matching 5 bases. The CDR3 totals 13 residues. CDR1 SNHLY and CDR2 FYNNEI come from the germline V gene. Trimming cost V 4 bases and J 9 bases, with 12 bases left between them. In DNA form, the CDR3 reads TGTGCCAGCAGTGCCCTCGGGACGAGGGAGCTGTTTTTT. Its translation: CASSALGTRELFF.

This clonotype was picked up many times. The V and J genes are TRBV7-8 and TRBJ1-5, with no clear D. Germline-derived CDR1 and CDR2 are SGHVS and FQNEAQ. V was shortened by 1 base and J by 3 bases, with 10 bases between the two germline ends. The CDR3 is 15 amino acids. The CDR3: CASSLDGVPNQPQHF. CDR3 nucleotide sequence: TGTGCCAGCAGCTTAGATGGGGTTCCCAATCAGCCCCAGCATTTT.

This clonotype was counted ten times or more. The chain recombines TRBV5-5 with TRBJ1-6; no clear D gene. CDR1 is SGHKS and CDR2 is YYEKEE in the germline V gene (reference sequence). V was shortened by 5 bases and J by 9 bases, with 15 bases between the two germline ends. The CDR3 sequence is 14 residues long. CDR3 loop: CASRSGNMASPLHF. CDR3 coding DNA: TGTGCCAGCAGATCCGGGAACATGGCTTCACCCCTCCACTTT. Together with reference TRBV5-5 and TRBJ1-6, the CDR3 gives the full variable domain: DAGVTQSPTHLIKTRGQQVTLRCSPISGHKSVSWYQQVLGQGPQFIFQYYEKEERGRGNFPDRFSARQFPNYSSELNVNALLLGDSALYLCASRSGNMASPLHFGNGTRLTVT.

J is TRBJ2-7 and V is TRBV5-6, with D possibly being TRBD1 (6 bases). This CDR3 comprises 19 residues. CDR1 is SGHDT and CDR2 is YYEEEE in the germline V gene. Trimming took 7 bases from V and 2 from J, leaving 31 bases between them. The chain's CDR3 is CASGGRQSETDRLTYEQYF. CDR3 nucleotide sequence: TGTGCCAGCGGAGGACGTCAATCCGAGACCGACAGGTTGACCTACGAGCAGTACTTC.

This clonotype was recorded a few times. V gene TRBV15 combines with J gene TRBJ1-4, with D possibly TRBD1 on 6 matching bases. Trimming shortened V by 3 bases and J by 0 bases, and 14 bases separated the two germline ends. The germline gives CDR1 LNHNV, CDR2 YYDKDF (reference sequence). CDR3 size: 17 residues. CDR3 residues: CATSRTDRTPTNEKLFF. In DNA, the CDR3 is TGTGCCACCAGCAGGACTGACAGGACCCCAACTAATGAAAAACTGTTTTTT.

The chain links TRBV9 to TRBJ1-3, with unresolved D. In germline, CDR1 is SGDLS, CDR2 YYNGEE. The germline V and J ends were trimmed by 3 bases and 3 bases, with 10 bases remaining between them. CDR3 size: 14 residues. CDR3 region: CASSAQLGGNTIYF. The CDR3, as DNA: TGTGCCAGCAGCGCTCAATTGGGTGGAAACACCATATATTTT.

The V and J genes are TRBV2 and TRBJ2-5; 9 bases are a match to TRBD2. Trimming cost V 3 bases and J 9 bases; bases outside gene matches: 11. The CDR3 contains 15 residues. Germline V gene data show CDR1 as SNHLY and CDR2 as FYNNEI. The CDR3 sequence: CASSDKTSGPGSQYF. CDR3 nucleotide sequence: TGTGCCAGCAGTGACAAAACTAGCGGGCCTGGTTCCCAGTACTTC.

The rearrangement joins TRBV10-3 to TRBJ1-4, with 7 bases fitting TRBD1. The trim removed 10 bases at V and 5 bases at J, leaving 7 bases unmatched. The germline CDR1 and CDR2 sequences are ENHRY and SYGVKD. CDR3 length: 13 amino acids. CDR3 nucleotides: TGTGCCAGCCGCGACAGGGAGAATGAAAAACTGTTTTTT. Translation gives CASRDRENEKLFF.

This clonotype was observed at least ten times. Germline and junction disagree at one end, which may indicate a read error. The chain carries TRBV19 and TRBJ1-2; D is possibly TRBD1 (6 bases). CDR3 size: 13 residues. In germline, CDR1 is LNHDA, CDR2 SQIVND (reference sequence). For the CDR3, the DNA is TGTGCCAGCAGTATACAGGGCAACTATGGCTACACCTTC. Its protein is CASSIQGNYGYTF. Filled out from reference TRBV19 and TRBJ1-2, the complete variable domain reads DGGITQSPKYLFRKEGQNVTLSCEQNLNHDAMYWYRQDPGQGLRLIYYSQIVNDFQKGDIAEGYSVSREKKESFPLTVTSAQKNPTAFYLCASSIQGNYGYTFGSGTRLTVV.